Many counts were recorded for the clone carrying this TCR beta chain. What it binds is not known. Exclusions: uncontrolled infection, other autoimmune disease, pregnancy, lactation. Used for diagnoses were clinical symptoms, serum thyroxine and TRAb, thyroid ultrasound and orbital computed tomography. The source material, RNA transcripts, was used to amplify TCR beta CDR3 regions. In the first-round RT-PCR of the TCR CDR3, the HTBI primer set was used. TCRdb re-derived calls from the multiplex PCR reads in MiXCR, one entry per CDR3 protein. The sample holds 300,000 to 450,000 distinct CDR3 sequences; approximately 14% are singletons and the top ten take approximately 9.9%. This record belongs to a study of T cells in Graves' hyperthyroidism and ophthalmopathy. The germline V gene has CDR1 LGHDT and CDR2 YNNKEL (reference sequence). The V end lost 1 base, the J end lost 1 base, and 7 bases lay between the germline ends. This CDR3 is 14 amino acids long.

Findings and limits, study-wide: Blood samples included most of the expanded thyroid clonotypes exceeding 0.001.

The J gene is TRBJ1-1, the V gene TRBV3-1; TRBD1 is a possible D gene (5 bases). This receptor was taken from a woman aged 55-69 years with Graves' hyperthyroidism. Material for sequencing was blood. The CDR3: CASSQVTGNTEAFF. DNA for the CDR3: TGTGCCAGCAGCCAAGTTACAGGGAACACTGAAGCTTTCTTT.